These T cell receptor beta chains were read from a single sample in a study of cytomegalovirus exposure and HLA in healthy donors. Clones were read by immunoSEQ multiplex PCR, and TCRdb kept only the in-frame ones, dropping some. The profile shows 100,000 or so clones, roughly 76% of them singletons. Sequenced input: PBMCs. These receptors were taken from a man between 25 and 39 years old in good health and CMV-seropositive. Each CDR3 is given with its conserved first and last residue. A D gene is named only where the DNA matches it firmly. A row's size may be missing; if present it is once, few, many or a size class.

cdr3_nt cdr3_aa j_call clone_size v_call d_call
TGCGCCAGCAGCCCGGCCAGGACAGGGCCCTACGAGCAGTACTTC CASSPARTGPYEQYF TRBJ2-7 . TRBV5-1 TRBD1
TGTGCCAGCAGCCAGACAGGGTTGGATGAGCAGTTCTTC CASSQTGLDEQFF TRBJ2-1 few TRBV7-9 TRBD1
TGTGCCAGCAGCTTAGTTGGGGCGAGGTACGATGGCTACACCTTC CASSLVGARYDGYTF TRBJ1-2 . TRBV7-2 .
TGCGCCAGCAGCTTGGGGAGGGGGGGCCTAGATACGCAGTATTTT CASSLGRGGLDTQYF TRBJ2-3 . TRBV5-1 .
TGCGCCAGCAGCTTGGGCAGGGGCAATGAGCAGTTCTTC CASSLGRGNEQFF TRBJ2-1 . TRBV5-1 .
TGTGCCAGCAGCTTGGCAGGACAGGAGTATGGCTACACCTTC CASSLAGQEYGYTF TRBJ1-2 . TRBV5-8 TRBD1
TGTGCCTGGAGTGTAAACAGGGGTAATGGTGGCTACACCTTC CAWSVNRGNGGYTF TRBJ1-2 . TRBV30 TRBD1
TGTGCCAGCAGTGAATATGGAGGCCGTCCGAGCTCCTACGAGCAGTACTTC CASSEYGGRPSSYEQYF TRBJ2-7 . TRBV25-1 .
TGTGCCAGCAGCTGGGCGGGGAGCTCTGGGGCCAACGTCCTGACTTTC CASSWAGSSGANVLTF TRBJ2-6 once TRBV5-4 .
TGTGCCATCAGTGAGTCCGCGTACTCCTACAATGAGCAGTTCTTC CAISESAYSYNEQFF TRBJ2-1 . TRBV10-3 .
TGTGCCAGCTCACCACCCGGGGGTTCTTCCTACGAGCAGTACTTC CASSPPGGSSYEQYF TRBJ2-7 . TRBV18 .
TGTGCCAGCAGCCCAGACAGGGGAACAGATACGCAGTATTTT CASSPDRGTDTQYF TRBJ2-3 . TRBV27 TRBD1
TGTGCCAGCAGCTACTTGAGCTCCTACAATGAGCAGTTCTTC CASSYLSSYNEQFF TRBJ2-1 . TRBV6-1 .
TGCAGCGTTGAAGCGTCAGGCAACGACTATGGCTACACCTTC CSVEASGNDYGYTF TRBJ1-2 . TRBV29-1 .